The 30 T cell receptor beta chains reported below all come from one sample, sequenced in a study of T cell responses to AZD1222 COVID-19 vaccine. Generated by immunoSEQ multiplex PCR, the TCRdb table keeps only in-frame clones and is missing some. Among under 140,000 clones, roughly 89% were seen once, and the ten largest hold 2% to 2.5%. Sequencing was performed on peripheral blood, taken 28 days after the second AZD1222 dose. The receptors shown here come from an adult who received the AZD1222 COVID-19 vaccine.

The chain combines TRBV10-2 with TRBJ1-1; no definite D call. There are 13 residues in the CDR3. Germline loops: CDR1 WSHSY, CDR2 SAAADI. Trimming cost V 7 bases and J 0 bases, with 9 bases left between them. CDR3 coding DNA: TGCGCCAGCATAGACGGGTTGAACACTGAAGCTTTCTTT. This encodes CASIDGLNTEAFF.

This clone was seen only once. This sequence joins TRBV13 and TRBJ2-7; D is perhaps TRBD1 (7 bases). The CDR3 is 13 residues long. CDR1 and CDR2 from the germline V gene are PRHDT and FYEKMQ (reference sequence). The germline V and J ends were trimmed by 1 base and 7 bases, with 11 bases remaining between them. As DNA, the CDR3 is TGTGCCAGCAGCTTAGAGACAGGGAGGGAGCAGTACTTC. Translating gives CASSLETGREQYF. The full variable domain, with the rest looked up from reference TRBV13 and TRBJ2-7, is AAGVIQSPRHLIKEKRETATLKCYPIPRHDTVYWYQQGPGQDPQFLISFYEKMQSDKGSIPDRFSAQQFSDYHSELNMSSLELGDSALYFCASSLETGREQYFGPGTRLTVT.

The chain is built from TRBV6-2 or TRBV6-3 and TRBJ2-1; D is perhaps TRBD2 (5 bases). Germline CDR1 is MNHEY and CDR2 is SVGEGT. CDR3 length equals 16 residues. V was trimmed by 2 bases and J by 2 bases, leaving 13 bases between them. CDR3 nucleotides: TGTGCCAGCAGTTACCAGGACTTTAATACCTACAATGAGCAGTTCTTC. Translation gives CASSYQDFNTYNEQFF.

V gene TRBV6-5 combines with J gene TRBJ2-7, with unresolved D. V lost 2 bases and J 2 bases, leaving 7 bases between the germline ends. The CDR3 has 13 amino acids. Germline-derived CDR1 and CDR2 are MNHEY and SVGAGI. The CDR3 DNA follows: TGTGCCAGCAGTTACGACGAAACCTACGAGCAGTACTTC. The encoded protein is CASSYDETYEQYF.

The chain recombines TRBV4-3 with TRBJ2-1; 8 nucleotides agree with TRBD2. V was clipped by 0 bases and J by 3 bases; unmatched bases: 10. The CDR3 is made up of 18 amino acids. Per the germline V gene, CDR1 is LGHNA and CDR2 is YSLEER. CDR3 sequence: CASSQDQPLAGFYNEQFF. The CDR3 DNA is TGCGCCAGCAGCCAAGATCAACCCTTAGCGGGGTTCTACAATGAGCAGTTCTTC.

The V and J genes are TRBV6-1 and TRBJ1-6, with D possibly matching TRBD1 (5 bases). V dropped 3 bases and J dropped 7 bases, with 13 bases sitting between them. The CDR3 is 15 residues long. Germline V gives CDR1 MNHNS, CDR2 SASEGT. The CDR3 loop is CASSDRTNGNSPLHF. DNA for the CDR3: TGTGCCAGCAGTGATCGGACAAACGGAAATTCACCCCTCCACTTT.

The V call is TRBV10-1, the J call TRBJ1-5; D is unclear. The CDR3 loop spans 18 amino acids. The germline V gene has CDR1 WNHNN and CDR2 SYGVQD (reference sequence). The ends were cut back, 6 bases at V and 2 bases at J, with 23 bases in the middle. CDR3 region: CASRRARGRYMGNQPQHF. DNA of the CDR3: TGCGCCAGCAGGAGAGCCCGAGGGCGCTATATGGGCAATCAGCCCCAGCATTTT.

This clone was found a few times. The CDR3 reads CASSSGDRGGNQPQHF. CDR3 nucleotides: TGTGCCAGCAGCTCCGGGGACAGGGGTGGCAATCAGCCCCAGCATTTT. The V gene is TRBV6-2 or TRBV6-3, the J gene TRBJ1-5; TRBD1 aligns across 10 bases. The CDR3 has 16 residues. After removal of 6 bases from V and 2 bases from J, the junction contained 7 bases not matched to a gene. CDR1 MNHEY and CDR2 SVGEGT come from the germline V gene.

The rearrangement joins TRBV7-9 to TRBJ1-2; D is possibly TRBD1 (6 bases). The CDR3 runs to 14 residues. Trimming removed 5 bases from V and 3 bases from J, with 13 bases in between. Germline V lookup: CDR1 SEHNR, CDR2 FQNEAQ (reference sequence). The CDR3 reads CASSPTTGDYGYTF. The CDR3 DNA reads TGTGCCAGCAGCCCAACGACAGGAGACTATGGCTACACCTTC. Full variable domain (outside the CDR3, taken from reference TRBV7-9 and TRBJ1-2): DTGVSQNPRHKITKRGQNVTFRCDPISEHNRLYWYRQTLGQGPEFLTYFQNEAQLEKSRLLSDRFSAERPKGSFSTLEIQRTEQGDSAMYLCASSPTTGDYGYTFGSGTRLTVV.

The chain links TRBV6-2 or TRBV6-3 to TRBJ1-5; no clear D gene. This CDR3 has 14 amino acids. The germline V gene encodes CDR1 MNHEY and CDR2 SVGEGT. Trimming pared 3 bases from V and 0 bases from J, leaving 6 bases between. The CDR3 here is CASSYVASNQPQHF. DNA of the CDR3: TGTGCCAGCAGTTATGTGGCTAGCAATCAGCCCCAGCATTTT.

This clone was seen a single time. The J gene is TRBJ1-5, the V gene TRBV29-1; D possibly corresponds to TRBD1 (5 bases). The CDR3 covers 13 residues. V was shortened by 4 bases and J by 5 bases, with 12 bases between the two germline ends. The germline gives CDR1 SQVTM, CDR2 ANQGSEA. CDR3 region: CSVVEQVDQPQHF. The CDR3 DNA reads TGCAGCGTTGTGGAACAGGTCGATCAGCCCCAGCATTTT.

The rearrangement uses TRBV5-1 and TRBJ2-3, with 8 bases aligning to TRBD1. With 6 bases clipped from V and 6 bases from J, the junction kept 21 bases outside the gene matches. The CDR3 is made up of 18 amino acids. Looked up from germline, CDR1 is SGHRS and CDR2 is YFSETQ. The DNA for the CDR3 is TGCGCCAGCACCCGGCGGAGGACAGAGACAGGGGAGGCGGATACGCAGTATTTT. It is translated as CASTRRRTETGEADTQYF.

This sequence joins TRBV3-1 (or the pseudogene TRBV3-2) and TRBJ2-3, with D possibly TRBD2 on 5 matching bases. Germline CDR1 and CDR2: LGHDT and YNNKEL (reference sequence). Trimming removed 1 base from V and 4 bases from J, with 12 bases in between. The CDR3 loop spans 15 amino acids. The CDR3 bases are TGTGCCAGCAGCCAAGTTTGGAGGTCCTCAGATACGCAGTATTTT. Its protein is CASSQVWRSSDTQYF.

The chain recombines TRBV6-5 with TRBJ2-7; 10 positions match TRBD1. The CDR3 extends over 15 amino acids. Germline CDR1 reads MNHEY; CDR2 reads SVGAGI. Trimming at V came to 6 bases and at J to 1 base, leaving 6 bases not matched to a gene. CDR3 region: CASRAGTGVSYEQYF. CDR3 DNA sequence: TGTGCCAGCAGGGCAGGGACAGGGGTTTCCTACGAGCAGTACTTC.

V gene TRBV10-2 combines with J gene TRBJ1-6; possibly TRBD1 for D (5 bases). Trimming shortened V by 3 bases and J by 10 bases, and 13 bases separated the two germline ends. This CDR3 is built from 14 residues. Germline V lookup: CDR1 WSHSY, CDR2 SAAADI. Written as DNA, the CDR3 is TGCGCCAGCAGTGAAGCAGGGTCGGGCTCACCCCTCCACTTT. It codes for CASSEAGSGSPLHF.

The V and J genes are TRBV3-1 (or the pseudogene TRBV3-2) and TRBJ2-3; TRBD2 matches 13 bases. V gave up 5 bases and J gave up 1 base; unmatched junction bases: 9. Germline V gene data show CDR1 as LGHDT and CDR2 as YNNKEL (reference sequence). The CDR3 is 18 amino acids. The CDR3 region is CASSAGVGLAGGTDTQYF. The CDR3 DNA reads as TGTGCCAGCAGCGCAGGGGTTGGACTAGCGGGGGGCACAGATACGCAGTATTTT.

J is TRBJ1-3 and V is TRBV5-1; D call uncertain. CDR1 is SGHRS and CDR2 is YFSETQ in the germline V gene. Trimming removed 5 bases from V and 0 bases from J, with 15 bases in between. This CDR3 contains 16 residues. CDR3 loop: CASSQSPLSSGNTIYF. In DNA, the CDR3 is TGCGCCAGCAGTCAAAGCCCATTAAGCTCTGGAAACACCATATATTTT.

This chain joins TRBV7-9 and TRBJ1-1, with D possibly being TRBD1 (6 bases). The CDR3 covers 14 residues. The germline V gene has CDR1 SEHNR and CDR2 FQNEAQ (reference sequence). Trimming pared 8 bases from V and 1 base from J, leaving 14 bases between. The chain's CDR3 is CASLGGSGNTEAFF. In DNA, the CDR3 is TGTGCCAGCCTAGGGGGGTCCGGGAACACTGAAGCTTTCTTT.

This clone was picked up one time. The CDR3 spells CASSSPGAGNNYEQYF. CDR3 nucleotides: TGTGCCAGCAGTTCGCCTGGAGCGGGTAATAACTACGAGCAGTACTTC. The V gene is TRBV28, the J gene TRBJ2-7, with D perhaps matching TRBD2 (6 bases). Germline V CDR1 and CDR2: MDHEN, SYDVKM. The CDR3 is made up of 16 amino acids. V was clipped by 4 bases and J by 3 bases, with 19 bases between them.

This chain joins TRBV14 and TRBJ1-3; D is uncertain. Trimming took off 0 bases at V and 4 bases at J, with 13 bases between the two ends. The CDR3 spans 16 residues. Germline CDR1 SGHDN, CDR2 FVKESK. The CDR3 DNA sequence: TGTGCCAGCAGCCAAGATTACGGCTTTATGGGAAACACCATATATTTT. Translating it yields CASSQDYGFMGNTIYF.

In its sample, this clone was seen once. As DNA, the CDR3 is TGTGCCAGCAGTGAAGACACTAACCAAGAGACCCAGTACTTC. Its protein is CASSEDTNQETQYF. The rearrangement joins TRBV6-1 to TRBJ2-5; no clear D gene. V shed 1 base and J shed 0 bases, with 6 bases lying between them. The V gene's germline CDR1 is MNHNS and CDR2 SASEGT. The CDR3 sequence is 14 residues long.

CDR3 DNA: TGTGCCAGCAGCCTCGGGACTAGCGGGGGGCACTACAATGAGCAGTTCTTC. Translation gives CASSLGTSGGHYNEQFF. J is TRBJ2-1 and V is TRBV11-2; TRBD2 aligns across 15 bases. The germline V gene has CDR1 SGHAT and CDR2 FQNNGV. V lost 5 bases, J lost 3 bases, and 5 bases stayed unmatched. The CDR3 sequence is 17 residues long.

In nucleotides, the CDR3 is TGTGCCAGCTCACCACAGACAGTGTCCCAAAACACTGAAGCTTTCTTT. Its translation is CASSPQTVSQNTEAFF. The J gene is TRBJ1-1, the V gene TRBV18; weak D call: TRBD1 (5 bases). Trimming removed 1 base at V and 2 bases at J, with 14 bases between. CDR1 and CDR2 (germline): KGHSH, LQKENI. The CDR3 sequence is 16 residues long.

The chain joins TRBV19 to TRBJ1-6; maybe TRBD1 (6 bases). Trimming removed 6 bases at V and 5 bases at J, with 14 bases between. The V gene's germline CDR1 is LNHDA and CDR2 SQIVND (reference sequence). This CDR3 comprises 15 residues. CDR3 loop: CASRDQGHDNSPLHF. The CDR3 coding sequence is TGTGCCAGTAGGGACCAGGGACACGATAATTCACCCCTCCACTTT.

The CDR3 DNA follows: TGTGCCAGCAGTTACTTAAGGAGTGCGGGGTCTGAAGCTTTCTTT. Translated, it gives CASSYLRSAGSEAFF. This chain connects TRBV6-2 or TRBV6-3 to TRBJ1-1; no clear D gene. The CDR3 sequence is 15 residues long. In germline, CDR1 is MNHEY, CDR2 SVGEGT. V was shortened by 1 base and J by 6 bases, with 15 bases between the two germline ends.

The V call is TRBV5-6, the J call TRBJ2-2; D remains unclear. Trimming took off 3 bases at V and 1 base at J, with 4 bases between the two ends. Germline CDR1 reads SGHDT; CDR2 reads YYEEEE. The CDR3 sequence is 13 residues long. The CDR3 spells CASSSMNTGELFF. CDR3 DNA: TGTGCCAGCAGCTCGATGAACACCGGGGAGCTGTTTTTT. Full variable domain (remainder filled in from reference TRBV5-6 and TRBJ2-2): DAGVTQSPTHLIKTRGQQVTLRCSPKSGHDTVSWYQQALGQGPQFIFQYYEEEERQRGNFPDRFSGHQFPNYSSELNVNALLLGDSALYLCASSSMNTGELFFGEGSRLTVL.

This clone has more than one count but fewer than ten. The chain combines TRBV5-1 with TRBJ2-5; 7 bases line up with TRBD2. V trimming: 0 bases; J trimming: 5 bases; junction bases outside the gene matches: 13. Germline CDR1 is SGHRS and CDR2 is YFSETQ. The CDR3 has 17 residues. The CDR3 loop is CASSLGFGGFGWETQYF. Written as DNA, the CDR3 is TGCGCCAGCAGCTTGGGCTTCGGGGGGTTTGGATGGGAGACCCAGTACTTC.

The chain employs TRBV3-1 (or the pseudogene TRBV3-2) and TRBJ2-7; 8 bases match TRBD1. The CDR3 sequence is 14 residues long. The junction had 6 bases not matched to a gene; V was cut back by 4 bases and J by 4 bases. Germline lookup yields CDR1 LGHDT and CDR2 YNNKEL (reference sequence). The CDR3 region is CASSPGRGPYEQYF. DNA for the CDR3: TGTGCCAGCAGCCCGGGCAGGGGGCCTTACGAGCAGTACTTC.

The chain links TRBV2 to TRBJ1-2; D uncertain. Germline CDR1 is SNHLY and CDR2 is FYNNEI. V lost 0 bases to trimming and J lost 4 bases, with 9 bases between them. This CDR3 spans 14 amino acids. In nucleotides, the CDR3 is TGTGCCAGCAGTGAAGCCCGGGATTTCTATGGCTACACCTTC. This encodes CASSEARDFYGYTF. Looking up the rest from reference TRBV2 and TRBJ1-2 gives the full variable domain: EPEVTQTPSHQVTQMGQEVILRCVPISNHLYFYWYRQILGQKVEFLVSFYNNEISEKSEIFDDQFSVERPDGSNFTLKIRSTKLEDSAMYFCASSEARDFYGYTFGSGTRLTVV.

The genes are TRBV20-1 and TRBJ1-5; D ambiguous. Germline V CDR1 and CDR2: DFQATT, SNEGSKA (reference sequence). Trimming took off 3 bases at V and 3 bases at J, with 9 bases between the two ends. This CDR3 region has 13 residues. In DNA, the CDR3 is TGCAGTGCTAGTTTGAGGTCCAATCAGCCCCAGCATTTT. Its translation: CSASLRSNQPQHF.